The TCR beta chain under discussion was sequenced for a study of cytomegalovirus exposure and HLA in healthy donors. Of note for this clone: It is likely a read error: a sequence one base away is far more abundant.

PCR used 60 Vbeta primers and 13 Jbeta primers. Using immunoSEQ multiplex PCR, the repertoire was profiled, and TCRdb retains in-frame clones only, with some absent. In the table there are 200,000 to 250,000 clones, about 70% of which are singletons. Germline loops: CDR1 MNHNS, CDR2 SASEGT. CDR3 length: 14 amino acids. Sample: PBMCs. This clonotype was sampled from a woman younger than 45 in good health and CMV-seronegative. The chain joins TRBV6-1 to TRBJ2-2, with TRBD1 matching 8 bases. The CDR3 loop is CDSSATGDTGELFF. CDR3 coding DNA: TGTGACAGCAGTGCGACAGGGGACACCGGGGAGCTGTTTTTT.